Presented here are 21 T cell receptor beta chains from one specimen sequenced in a study of T cells in Graves' hyperthyroidism and ophthalmopathy. Amplified TCR beta CDR3 regions came from RNA transcripts. The TCR CDR3 was amplified in a first-round RT-PCR using the HTBI primer set. MiXCR, run by TCRdb on the multiplex PCR reads, gives a single entry per CDR3 protein. The data contain over 650,000 distinct CDR3 sequences, 40% to 55% of them singletons. The specimen was peripheral blood or thyroid tissue (not recorded which). Source of these receptors: an adult man with Graves' disease, either hyperthyroidism or ophthalmopathy (not recorded which).

J is TRBJ1-2 and V is TRBV6-6; a possible D gene is TRBD1 (6 bases). The CDR3 runs to 11 residues. Trimming cost V 4 bases and J 11 bases, with 11 bases left between them. CDR1 is MNHNY, CDR2 SVGAGI, per germline (reference sequence). As DNA, the CDR3 is TGTGCCAGCAGTTTGGTACAGGGATACACCTTC. It is translated as CASSLVQGYTF.

This clonotype was seen ten or more times. The chain joins TRBV25-1 to TRBJ1-2; D gene uncertain. The ends were cut back, 4 bases at V and 5 bases at J, with 8 bases in the middle. Germline CDR1 and CDR2: MGHDK and SYGVNS. The CDR3 sequence is 12 residues long. The CDR3 coding sequence is TGTGCCAGCAGTGCCAGAGGGTATGGCTACACCTTC. Residues: CASSARGYGYTF.

This clonotype was counted between two and nine times. The gene calls are TRBV20-1 and TRBJ1-2; D not certain. CDR1 and CDR2 from the germline V gene are DFQATT and SNEGSKA (reference sequence). Between the trimmed V and J ends, which lost 6 bases and 4 bases, there was a span of 21 bases. The CDR3 contains 15 residues. The CDR3 sequence: CSAVGGGSGSYGYTF. In nucleotides, the CDR3 is TGCAGTGCCGTGGGTGGCGGGAGTGGGTCCTATGGCTACACCTTC.

The chain has TRBV2 and TRBJ1-5; no reliable D call. The CDR3 is 10 residues long. In germline, CDR1 is SNHLY, CDR2 FYNNEI. With 11 bases removed from V and 4 bases from J, the gap between germline ends came to 6 bases. This chain's CDR3 is CAPGNQPQHF. CDR3 bases: TGTGCCCCGGGAAATCAGCCCCAGCATTTT.

This clonotype was recorded a few times. The chain employs TRBV4-1 and TRBJ1-1, with D unclear. Trimming stripped 4 bases from V and 2 bases from J, with 14 bases between. The length of the CDR3 is 15 residues. Germline V gene lookup returns CDR1 MGHRA and CDR2 YSYEKL. The CDR3 protein is CASSLGGGNNTEAFF. The DNA of the CDR3 is TGCGCCAGCAGCCTTGGCGGCGGCAACAACACTGAAGCTTTCTTT.

The V call is TRBV25-1, the J call TRBJ1-6; D is uncertain. In germline, CDR1 is MGHDK, CDR2 SYGVNS. Trimming left V 8 bases short and J 7 bases short, with 12 bases between. The CDR3 loop spans 13 amino acids. CDR3 region: CASVRAGNSPLHF. The CDR3 region has the DNA TGTGCCAGCGTAAGGGCAGGAAATTCACCCCTCCACTTT.

This chain connects TRBV20-1 to TRBJ1-4; 9 bases fit TRBD1. CDR3 length: 14 amino acids. In germline, CDR1 is DFQATT, CDR2 SNEGSKA (reference sequence). V lost 3 bases to trimming and J lost 8 bases; unmatched junction nucleotides: 7. DNA for the CDR3: TGCAGTGCTAGCCGCGGGACAGGGCTCGAAAAACTGTTTTTT. It codes for CSASRGTGLEKLFF.

With regard to this clonotype: One junction end does not reproduce the germline sequence, and a read error may be involved. The chain employs TRBV20-1 and TRBJ1-6; possibly TRBD1 for D (6 bases). Germline V CDR1 and CDR2: DFQATT, SNEGSKA (reference sequence). This CDR3 contains 16 residues. CDR3 region: CSASRPTGPYNSPLHF. Here the CDR3 DNA reads TGCAGTGCTAGTCGTCCCACAGGGCCCTACAATTCACCCCTCCACTTT.

In its sample, this clonotype was seen many times. The chain recombines TRBV9 with TRBJ1-5, with D possibly TRBD1 on 6 matching bases. There are 15 residues in the CDR3. V shed 0 bases and J shed 1 base, with 8 bases lying between them. Per germline, CDR1 SGDLS and CDR2 YYNGEE. The CDR3 bases are TGTGCCAGCAGCGTAGGGGGGGCGAGCAATCAGCCCCAGCATTTT. Encoded protein: CASSVGGASNQPQHF.

Worth noting for this clonotype: Since a much larger clone is just one base distant, this may be a read error. This sequence joins TRBV29-1 and TRBJ1-5; D is unclear. In germline, CDR1 is SQVTM, CDR2 ANQGSEA. The CDR3 extends over 13 amino acids. V was shortened by 5 bases and J by 9 bases, with 17 bases between the two germline ends. The CDR3 region is CSVRLMGDRPQHF. The CDR3 DNA reads TGCAGCGTTAGGCTTATGGGTGATCGGCCCCAGCATTTT.

The gene calls are TRBV7-9 and TRBJ1-4; D unresolved. This CDR3 spans 15 amino acids. Between the trimmed V and J ends, which lost 2 bases and 7 bases, there was a span of 14 bases. Per the germline V gene, CDR1 is SEHNR and CDR2 is FQNEAQ (reference sequence). CDR3 bases: TGTGCCAGCAGCTTAACCGAGGGTGGCCCTGAAAAACTGTTTTTT. Translation: CASSLTEGGPEKLFF. Based on the CDR3 plus reference TRBV7-9 and TRBJ1-4, the full variable domain is DTGVSQNPRHKITKRGQNVTFRCDPISEHNRLYWYRQTLGQGPEFLTYFQNEAQLEKSRLLSDRFSAERPKGSFSTLEIQRTEQGDSAMYLCASSLTEGGPEKLFFGSGTQLSVL.

This clonotype appeared a few times. The chain links TRBV5-1 to TRBJ2-7; TRBD2 is a possible D gene (5 bases). V shed 0 bases and J shed 2 bases, with 9 bases lying between them. Germline CDR1 reads SGHRS; CDR2 reads YFSETQ. The CDR3 covers 14 residues. Here the CDR3 reads CASSLAGFTYEQYF. CDR3 DNA sequence: TGCGCCAGCAGCTTGGCGGGGTTTACCTACGAGCAGTACTTC.

As to this clonotype: One junction end disagrees with the germline gene, perhaps due to a read error. The chain has TRBV11-1 and TRBJ1-3; D gene ambiguous. The germline V gene encodes CDR1 SGHAT and CDR2 FQDESV (reference sequence). The CDR3 has 13 residues. As DNA, the CDR3 is TGTACCAGCAGAGCTCTAACTGGAAACACCATATATTTT. It specifies CTSRALTGNTIYF.

This clonotype was observed many times. The chain couples TRBV15 to TRBJ1-1, with 9 bases identical to TRBD1. Germline CDR1 LNHNV, CDR2 YYDKDF (reference sequence). With V trimmed by 1 base and J by 1 base, 4 bases remained unmatched. This CDR3 spans 16 amino acids. CDR3 bases: TGTGCCACCAGCAGAGGAAGGACAGGGGAGAACACTGAAGCTTTCTTT. Protein product: CATSRGRTGENTEAFF.

DNA for the CDR3: TGTGCTAGCGAAGGAGGAACGAGTTATTCACCCCTCCACTTT. Translated: CASEGGTSYSPLHF. The chain combines TRBV25-1 with TRBJ1-6; D gene unclear. Germline loops: CDR1 MGHDK, CDR2 SYGVNS. The CDR3 runs to 14 residues.

Ten or more counts support this clonotype. The chain recombines TRBV7-8 with TRBJ1-2; D remains ambiguous. V lost 5 bases, J lost 4 bases, and 8 bases lay in between. The CDR3 extends over 12 amino acids. Per germline, CDR1 SGHVS and CDR2 FQNEAQ. The CDR3 DNA reads TGTGCCAGCAGCCAACGTCCCTATGGCTACACCTTC. This gives the protein CASSQRPYGYTF.

On this clonotype itself: This may stem from a read error, because a much larger clone lies one nucleotide away. The gene calls are TRBV5-1 and TRBJ1-5; TRBD1 is a possible D gene (5 bases). Deletions cut 0 bases from V and 0 bases from J, with 10 bases between. CDR1 and CDR2 from the germline V gene are SGHRS and YFSETQ. The CDR3 covers 16 residues. CDR3 sequence reads: CASSLGPGGSNQPQHF. CDR3 coding DNA: TGCGCCAGCAGCTTGGGACCGGGGGGTAGCAATCAGCCCCAGCATTTT.

This clonotype was recorded a few times. The chain employs TRBV6-5 and TRBJ1-6; 8 bases fit TRBD1. The V gene's germline CDR1 is MNHEY and CDR2 SVGAGI. The CDR3 is 15 amino acids. The V segment lost 5 bases and the J segment 4 bases; nucleotides outside the gene matches: 4. The CDR3 loop reads CASSGQGLYNSPLHF. The CDR3 coding sequence is TGTGCCAGCAGTGGACAGGGACTATATAATTCACCCCTCCACTTT.

This clonotype appeared a few times. The rearrangement uses TRBV7-9 and TRBJ2-5, with 8 bases lining up with TRBD1. V shed 4 bases and J 1 base; nucleotides not matched to a gene: 11. Per germline, CDR1 SEHNR and CDR2 FQNEAQ (reference sequence). The CDR3 consists of 17 residues. CDR3 loop: CASSWVTTRGLQETQYF. CDR3 nucleotide sequence: TGTGCCAGCAGCTGGGTTACTACCAGGGGGCTCCAAGAGACCCAGTACTTC.

The V gene is TRBV5-1, the J gene TRBJ1-6; no firm D call. The CDR3 spans 16 residues. Trimming took 0 bases from V and 7 from J, leaving 14 bases between them. Germline CDR1 SGHRS, CDR2 YFSETQ. The CDR3 nucleotides are TGCGCCAGCAGCTTGGGCAGCCCATCGAGCAATTCACCCCTCCACTTT. Translating gives CASSLGSPSSNSPLHF.

In this sample, this clonotype turned up a few times. The V call is TRBV7-4, the J call TRBJ1-6; a possible D gene is TRBD1 (5 bases). This CDR3 comprises 14 residues. Trimming pared 6 bases from V and 9 bases from J, leaving 15 bases between. The germline V gene encodes CDR1 SGHVT and CDR2 SQSDAQ. CDR3 nucleotide sequence: TGTGCCAGCAGTTTCGGGCAGGGTCGTTCACCCCTCCACTTT. Its translation: CASSFGQGRSPLHF.